Reported below is one TCR beta chain. The CDR3 has 13 residues. The ends were cut back, 4 bases at V and 5 bases at J, with 9 bases in the middle. CDR1 SEHNR and CDR2 FQNEAQ come from the germline V gene (reference sequence). These data come from a study of T cell responses to AZD1222 COVID-19 vaccine. Sequencing was performed with immunoSEQ multiplex PCR; in TCRdb, only in-frame clones are kept and a portion is missing. Seen here are about 120,000 clones, about 92% observed once, and the top ten hold 5%. The chain has TRBV7-9 and TRBJ1-5; the D gene is possibly TRBD1 (5 bases). This receptor was identified in an adult who received the AZD1222 COVID-19 vaccine. The source was peripheral blood, collected 28 days after the second AZD1222 dose. The CDR3 nucleotides read TGTGCCAGCAGCTCAGGGACCTATCAGCCCCAGCATTTT. Its protein product is CASSSGTYQPQHF. The complete variable domain, with remaining parts taken from reference TRBV7-9 and TRBJ1-5, reads DTGVSQNPRHKITKRGQNVTFRCDPISEHNRLYWYRQTLGQGPEFLTYFQNEAQLEKSRLLSDRFSAERPKGSFSTLEIQRTEQGDSAMYLCASSSGTYQPQHFGDGTRLSIL.